These 7 T cell receptor beta chains were sequenced from one sample in a study of cytomegalovirus exposure and HLA in healthy donors. TCRdb keeps only in-frame clones here, not all; method: immunoSEQ multiplex PCR. The sample yields 150,000 to 180,000 clones, roughly 90% seen once. Sequenced material: PBMCs. The receptors here all came from a man between 18 and 35 years old in good health and CMV-seropositive.

This chain links TRBV6-5 with TRBJ2-7; 9 bases map to TRBD2. The V segment lost 4 bases and the J segment 1 base; nucleotides outside the gene matches: 8. Germline CDR1 is MNHEY and CDR2 is SVGAGI. The CDR3 spans 16 residues. The DNA for the CDR3 is TGTGCCAGCAGTTGGTCAAGGAGCGGGAGGTCCTACGAGCAGTACTTC. Translating it yields CASSWSRSGRSYEQYF.

The rearrangement uses TRBV7-6 and TRBJ2-3; TRBD1 is a possible D gene (6 bases). Trimming took 4 bases from V and 6 from J, leaving 11 bases between them. CDR3 length equals 13 residues. Germline lookup yields CDR1 SGHVS and CDR2 FNYEAQ. The CDR3, as DNA: TGTGCCAGCAGCTCCCATCAGGGGGATACGCAGTATTTT. It is translated as CASSSHQGDTQYF. Complete variable domain (other parts from reference TRBV7-6 and TRBJ2-3): GAGVSQSPRYKVTKRGQDVALRCDPISGHVSLYWYRQALGQGPEFLTYFNYEAQQDKSGLPNDRFSAERPEGSISTLTIQRTEQRDSAMYRCASSSHQGDTQYFGPGTRLTVL.

This clone was detected only a few times. The chain links TRBV15 to TRBJ2-1; D is perhaps TRBD2 (6 bases). V was pared by 5 bases and J by 14 bases, with 13 bases between. Germline lookup yields CDR1 LNHNV and CDR2 YYDKDF (reference sequence). The CDR3 has 11 residues. For the CDR3, the DNA is TGTGCCACCAGCGCCGGGACTCGAGAGTTCTTC. Translated: CATSAGTREFF.

V is TRBV27 and J is TRBJ2-3; a possible D gene is TRBD2 (6 bases). CDR3 length equals 14 residues. Germline V gene lookup returns CDR1 MNHEY and CDR2 SMNVEV (reference sequence). V lost 8 bases and J 3 bases, leaving 15 bases between the germline ends. CDR3 nucleotide sequence: TGTGCCAGCCTGAAGGCGGCGGGGACAGATACGCAGTATTTT. Translating it yields CASLKAAGTDTQYF.

The rearrangement joins TRBV4-3 to TRBJ2-3; no clear D gene. CDR1 is LGHNA and CDR2 is YSLEER in the germline V gene. The ends were cut back, 0 bases at V and 4 bases at J, with 11 bases in the middle. This CDR3 comprises 15 residues. The CDR3 DNA reads as TGCGCCAGCAGCCAAGATCCCGGTTTGGCAGATACGCAGTATTTT. It codes for CASSQDPGLADTQYF.

This clone has just a few counts. The chain links TRBV15 to TRBJ2-7; the D is unclear. The germline gives CDR1 LNHNV, CDR2 YYDKDF (reference sequence). CDR3 size: 13 residues. The V end lost 0 bases, the J end lost 6 bases, and 9 bases lay between the germline ends. This CDR3 is CATSRDTHSEQYF. The DNA for the CDR3 is TGTGCCACCAGCAGAGATACTCATTCCGAGCAGTACTTC. The variable domain in full, completed from reference TRBV15 and TRBJ2-7, reads DAMVIQNPRYQVTQFGKPVTLSCSQTLNHNVMYWYQQKSSQAPKLLFHYYDKDFNNEADTPDNFQSRRPNTSFCFLDIRSPGLGDTAMYLCATSRDTHSEQYFGPGTRLTVT.

The chain has TRBV15 and TRBJ2-3, with D possibly matching TRBD2 (5 bases). This CDR3 has 15 amino acids. Germline loops: CDR1 LNHNV, CDR2 YYDKDF (reference sequence). V lost 0 bases to trimming and J lost 7 bases, with 14 bases between them. CDR3 residues: CATSREASPGNTQYF. The CDR3 DNA sequence: TGTGCCACCAGCAGAGAGGCTAGCCCCGGCAATACGCAGTATTTT.